The clone carrying this T cell receptor beta chain was seen repeatedly, ten times or more. Its target is unknown. These data originate in a study of CD8 T cells in ankylosing spondylitis. Study-wide results and limits: Typical of ankylosing spondylitis blood, it appeared, was a TCR beta motif of 7 or 8 highly homologous variants.

The CDR3 is made up of 14 amino acids. CDR1 is DFQATT and CDR2 is SNEGSKA in the germline V gene (reference sequence). V lost 0 bases, J lost 10 bases, and 16 bases lay in between. With molecular barcodes, quantitative 5'-RACE was used to make the TCR beta libraries. TCRdb reanalysed the 5' RACE reads using MiXCR and keeps one entry per CDR3 protein. The sample lists fewer than 650,000 distinct CDR3 sequences; about 13% were seen once. The source of this sequence is a male donor with ankylosing spondylitis. The specimen sequenced was blood, either unsorted or a sorted T cell fraction (not recorded which). The J gene is TRBJ2-4, the V gene TRBV20-1; TRBD2 is a possible D gene (5 bases). In nucleotides, the CDR3 is TGCAGTGCTAGAGAGAGGGTAGGCAGAGTTATTCAGTACTTC. Protein product: CSARERVGRVIQYF.